These 25 T cell receptor beta chains share one sample of origin, sequenced in a study of early T cells in non-severe SARS-CoV-2 infection. TCRdb reprocessed the 5' RACE reads with MiXCR, giving one entry per CDR3 protein. In the table there are 40,000 to 60,000 distinct CDR3 sequences, around 6.5% of which are singletons. Sequenced here: whole blood, sampled at baseline. These receptors originate from an adult who was a healthcare worker with PCR-confirmed SARS-CoV-2 infection or an uninfected control (not recorded which).

This clonotype was observed a few times. The chain couples TRBV7-2 to TRBJ1-5; a weak D match, TRBD1 (6 bases). Trimming removed 2 bases at V and 5 bases at J, with 10 bases between. Germline-derived CDR1 and CDR2 are SGHTA and FQGNSA. CDR3 length: 14 amino acids. The CDR3 coding sequence is TGTGCCAGCAGCTTACAGGGGCGGCATCAGCCCCAGCATTTT. It specifies CASSLQGRHQPQHF. The full variable domain, rest sourced from reference TRBV7-2 and TRBJ1-5, is GAGVSQSPSNKVTEKGKDVELRCDPISGHTALYWYRQSLGQGLEFLIYFQGNSAPDKSGLPSDRFSAERTGGSVSTLTIQRTQQEDSAVYLCASSLQGRHQPQHFGDGTRLSIL.

This clonotype was recorded at least ten times. The chain links TRBV28 to TRBJ2-7; possibly TRBD1 for D (6 bases). Germline CDR1 and CDR2: MDHEN and SYDVKM. The CDR3 extends over 14 amino acids. Deletions cut 10 bases from V and 2 bases from J, with 18 bases between. The CDR3 sequence: CAISPTGRPYEQYF. For the CDR3, the DNA is TGTGCCATTTCTCCGACAGGACGACCCTACGAGCAGTACTTC.

This clonotype appeared many times. This chain uses TRBV7-2 with TRBJ2-1; 10 nucleotides align to TRBD2. Germline V CDR1 and CDR2: SGHTA, FQGNSA. The CDR3 sequence is 17 residues long. V lost 6 bases to trimming and J lost 7 bases; unmatched junction nucleotides: 15. CDR3 amino acids: CASSSPTSGRASNEQFF. As DNA, the CDR3 is TGTGCCAGCAGTTCCCCCACCAGCGGGAGGGCCTCTAATGAGCAGTTCTTC.

The V and J genes are TRBV28 and TRBJ1-1, with a tentative D call TRBD1 (5 bases). The CDR3 spans 14 residues. Germline CDR1 reads MDHEN; CDR2 reads SYDVKM. Trimming pared 6 bases from V and 6 bases from J, leaving 17 bases between. The CDR3 nucleotides read TGTGCCAGCAGCCCCCCGGGGGAAGGGCCTGAAGCTTTCTTT. Amino acids: CASSPPGEGPEAFF. Using reference TRBV28 and TRBJ1-1 for the parts outside the CDR3, the full variable domain is DVKVTQSSRYLVKRTGEKVFLECVQDMDHENMFWYRQDPGLGLRLIYFSYDVKMKEKGDIPEGYSVSREKKERFSLILESASTNQTSMYLCASSPPGEGPEAFFGQGTRLTVV.

Only a few counts were recorded for this clonotype. The chain has TRBV3-1 and TRBJ2-7; D is undetermined. This CDR3 is built from 14 residues. The V and J ends lost 3 bases and 6 bases respectively, with 15 bases between them. Per the germline V gene, CDR1 is LGHDT and CDR2 is YNNKEL (reference sequence). This CDR3 is CASSQTRTRSEQYF. CDR3 in DNA: TGTGCCAGCAGCCAGACAAGGACCCGGAGCGAGCAGTACTTC.

The sample holds a few counts of this clonotype. V gene TRBV5-1 combines with J gene TRBJ2-5, with no clear D. Germline CDR1 SGHRS, CDR2 YFSETQ. CDR3 length: 15 residues. V dropped 1 base and J dropped 4 bases, with 14 bases sitting between them. The CDR3, as DNA: TGCGCCAGCAGCTTGAGTCGTGAACGGAGAGAGACCCAGTACTTC. It encodes CASSLSRERRETQYF.

This chain uses TRBV28 with TRBJ2-2; D tentatively reads TRBD1 or TRBD2 (6 bases each). V lost 7 bases, J lost 7 bases, and 10 bases lay in between. The CDR3 has 12 residues. The germline CDR1 and CDR2 sequences are MDHEN and SYDVKM. CDR3 protein: CASIGGFGELFF. The CDR3, as DNA: TGTGCCAGCATAGGGGGGTTCGGGGAGCTGTTTTTT.

This clonotype came up many times. The gene calls are TRBV9 and TRBJ1-5, with a possible D match to TRBD1 (6 bases). Trimming removed 7 bases at V and 0 bases at J, with 11 bases between. Germline CDR1 is SGDLS and CDR2 is YYNGEE. This CDR3 contains 14 residues. Written as DNA, the CDR3 is TGTGCCAGCGCGGACAGAGATAGCAATCAGCCCCAGCATTTT. Translation gives CASADRDSNQPQHF.

This clonotype occurred many times. The chain carries TRBV25-1 and TRBJ2-7, with TRBD2 as a possible D gene (5 bases). The CDR3 is made up of 11 amino acids. Germline lookup yields CDR1 MGHDK and CDR2 SYGVNS. Trimming shortened V by 8 bases and J by 0 bases, and 5 bases separated the two germline ends. The CDR3 sequence: CASGSSYEQYF. CDR3 DNA: TGTGCCAGCGGGAGCTCCTACGAGCAGTACTTC.

This clonotype was counted between two and nine times. The chain uses TRBV28 and TRBJ2-5, with D unclear. V shed 6 bases and J shed 4 bases, with 9 bases lying between them. CDR1 MDHEN and CDR2 SYDVKM come from the germline V gene. The CDR3 runs to 12 residues. CDR3 coding DNA: TGTGCCAGCAGATCAGCTGGAGAGACCCAGTACTTC. It codes for CASRSAGETQYF.

The table lists this clonotype with a few counts. This rearrangement joins TRBV6-5 to TRBJ1-1; D ambiguous. Trimming removed 10 bases from V and 0 bases from J, with 12 bases in between. The CDR3 totals 13 residues. Germline V gene lookup returns CDR1 MNHEY and CDR2 SVGAGI. This CDR3 reads CATTLSMNTEAFF. The CDR3 DNA reads as TGTGCCACCACCCTCAGCATGAACACTGAAGCTTTCTTT.

This clonotype came up many times. This chain joins TRBV20-1 and TRBJ2-4; D unclear. With 6 bases removed from V and 0 bases from J, the gap between germline ends came to 18 bases. Germline loops: CDR1 DFQATT, CDR2 SNEGSKA (reference sequence). The length of the CDR3 is 16 residues. The DNA for the CDR3 is TGCAGTGCCGGCGTACGTGGCCGACTAGCCAAAAACATTCAGTACTTC. Amino acids: CSAGVRGRLAKNIQYF.

This clonotype was counted ten times or more. The chain uses TRBV3-1 and TRBJ1-4; no definite D call. The germline CDR1 and CDR2 sequences are LGHDT and YNNKEL (reference sequence). Trimming took 1 base from V and 6 from J, leaving 9 bases between them. CDR3 length equals 14 residues. DNA of the CDR3: TGTGCCAGCAGCCAAGCTGGTGCGGATGAAAAACTGTTTTTT. Protein sequence: CASSQAGADEKLFF.

This clonotype has only a few counts. The chain has TRBV25-1 and TRBJ1-6; possibly TRBD1 for D (5 bases). The CDR3 is 14 residues long. The germline CDR1 and CDR2 sequences are MGHDK and SYGVNS. The V end lost 3 bases, the J end lost 6 bases, and 9 bases lay between the germline ends. As DNA, the CDR3 is TGTGCCAGCAGTGACCGGCAGGGTAATTCACCCCTCCACTTT. It yields the protein CASSDRQGNSPLHF.

This clonotype was picked up a small number of times. The chain uses TRBV7-2 and TRBJ2-1, with TRBD2 as a possible D gene (6 bases). The CDR3 spans 14 residues. V lost 6 bases, J lost 0 bases, and 9 bases lay in between. Germline V CDR1 and CDR2: SGHTA, FQGNSA. In DNA, the CDR3 is TGTGCCAGCAGTCCGGGACTCTCCTACAATGAGCAGTTCTTC. The encoded protein is CASSPGLSYNEQFF.

Comments on this clonotype: Just one base apart from a much larger clone, this may be a read error. This chain joins TRBV10-1 and TRBJ2-7; TRBD2 might be the D (5 bases). This CDR3 comprises 12 residues. Trimming cost V 10 bases and J 6 bases, with 16 bases left between them. CDR1 and CDR2 from the germline V gene are WNHNN and SYGVQD (reference sequence). CDR3 sequence reads: CATSLLAGEQYF. In DNA, the CDR3 is TGCGCCACCAGCCTTCTGGCGGGCGAGCAGTACTTC.

The gene calls are TRBV20-1 and TRBJ1-3, with D possibly TRBD1 on 6 matching bases. The CDR3 has 16 amino acids. Germline V gives CDR1 DFQATT, CDR2 SNEGSKA (reference sequence). The V and J ends lost 0 bases and 0 bases respectively, with 12 bases between them. The DNA of the CDR3 is TGCAGTGCTAGAGATCAGGGGTTTAGCTCTGGAAACACCATATATTTT. This translates into CSARDQGFSSGNTIYF.

This clonotype has only a few counts. This chain joins TRBV11-2 and TRBJ2-7, with 9 bases aligning to TRBD1. CDR1 SGHAT and CDR2 FQNNGV come from the germline V gene. The V and J ends lost 5 bases and 6 bases, in that order; junction bases with no gene match: 8. The CDR3 length is 14 residues. The CDR3 here is CASSRTGQGPEQYF. The CDR3 DNA is TGTGCCAGCAGCCGAACGGGACAGGGCCCCGAGCAGTACTTC. Full variable domain (rest looked up from reference TRBV11-2 and TRBJ2-7): EAGVAQSPRYKIIEKRQSVAFWCNPISGHATLYWYQQILGQGPKLLIQFQNNGVVDDSQLPKDRFSAERLKGVDSTLKIQPAKLEDSAVYLCASSRTGQGPEQYFGPGTRLTVT.

This clonotype was seen more than once but under ten times. The rearrangement links TRBV19 to TRBJ2-1; D is unclear. The length of the CDR3 is 18 residues. CDR1 is LNHDA, CDR2 SQIVND, per germline (reference sequence). V gave up 7 bases and J gave up 4 bases, with 26 bases separating them. Written as DNA, the CDR3 is TGTGCCAGTAAGTCTATAATGGCCACCGGTACGGGTTACAATGAGCAGTTCTTC. Its translation is CASKSIMATGTGYNEQFF.

This chain's CDR3 is CASSLLGGFGYTF. The CDR3 nucleotides read TGTGCCAGCAGCTTATTAGGGGGCTTTGGCTACACCTTC. V gene TRBV7-9 combines with J gene TRBJ1-2; TRBD1 matches at 7 bases. The germline gives CDR1 SEHNR, CDR2 FQNEAQ (reference sequence). The CDR3 spans 13 residues. V lost 2 bases to trimming and J lost 7 bases; unmatched junction nucleotides: 4.

The chain couples TRBV28 to TRBJ1-2; no clear D. Trimming stripped 3 bases from V and 5 bases from J, with 16 bases between. Germline V gene sequence: CDR1 MDHEN, CDR2 SYDVKM. This CDR3 spans 15 amino acids. The CDR3: CASSFGGRSIYGYTF. The CDR3 DNA follows: TGTGCCAGCAGTTTCGGTGGACGGTCGATATATGGCTACACCTTC.

This clonotype was counted between two and nine times. The genes are TRBV4-2 and TRBJ2-3; TRBD2 matches at 12 bases. Trimming took 1 base from V and 4 from J; bases not matched to a gene: 6. Germline V gene data show CDR1 as LGHNA and CDR2 as YNFKEQ. The CDR3 consists of 17 residues. CDR3 sequence reads: CASSQAPTSGSSDTQYF. CDR3 bases: TGTGCCAGCAGCCAAGCTCCGACTAGCGGGAGTTCAGATACGCAGTATTTT.

This clonotype occurred many times. The chain recombines TRBV7-8 with TRBJ2-2; 10 bases line up with TRBD2. CDR1 is SGHVS and CDR2 is FQNEAQ in the germline V gene. Losses at the gene ends were 5 bases for V and 6 bases for J; bases not matched to a gene: 12. The CDR3 sequence is 17 residues long. In DNA form, the CDR3 reads TGTGCCAGCAGCCCCCGAGGCTTAGCGGGAGGCCCCGGGGAGCTGTTTTTT. Its translation is CASSPRGLAGGPGELFF.

J is TRBJ2-2 and V is TRBV2; D is unclear. Germline CDR1 reads SNHLY; CDR2 reads FYNNEI. The V and J ends lost 0 bases and 1 base respectively, with 6 bases between them. The CDR3 covers 15 residues. The CDR3 reads CASSEAWGNTGELFF. DNA for the CDR3: TGTGCCAGCAGTGAAGCATGGGGGAACACCGGGGAGCTGTTTTTT.

This clonotype was counted between two and nine times. The chain combines TRBV20-1 with TRBJ1-1, with D perhaps TRBD1 (5 bases). CDR1 DFQATT and CDR2 SNEGSKA come from the germline V gene (reference sequence). Trimming removed 3 bases from V and 6 bases from J, with 20 bases in between. The CDR3 is 15 amino acids. The CDR3 coding sequence is TGCAGTGCTAGTCTCTCCCGGGGGTTTTACGCTGAAGCTTTCTTT. Encoded protein: CSASLSRGFYAEAFF.